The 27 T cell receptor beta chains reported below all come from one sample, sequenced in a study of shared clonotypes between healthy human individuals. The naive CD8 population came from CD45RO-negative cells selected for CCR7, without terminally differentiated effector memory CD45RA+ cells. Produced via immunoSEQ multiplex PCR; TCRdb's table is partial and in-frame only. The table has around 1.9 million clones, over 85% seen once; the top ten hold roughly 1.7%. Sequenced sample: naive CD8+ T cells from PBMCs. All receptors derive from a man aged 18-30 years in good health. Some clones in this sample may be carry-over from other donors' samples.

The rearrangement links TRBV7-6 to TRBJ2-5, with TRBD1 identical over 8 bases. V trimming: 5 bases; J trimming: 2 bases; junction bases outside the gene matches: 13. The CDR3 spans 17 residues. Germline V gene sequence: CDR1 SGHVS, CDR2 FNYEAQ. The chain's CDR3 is CASSHPQGATSQETQYF. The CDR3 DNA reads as TGTGCCAGCAGCCACCCTCAGGGGGCCACCTCACAAGAGACCCAGTACTTC. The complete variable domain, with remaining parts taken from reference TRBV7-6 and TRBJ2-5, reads GAGVSQSPRYKVTKRGQDVALRCDPISGHVSLYWYRQALGQGPEFLTYFNYEAQQDKSGLPNDRFSAERPEGSISTLTIQRTEQRDSAMYRCASSHPQGATSQETQYFGPGTRLLVL.

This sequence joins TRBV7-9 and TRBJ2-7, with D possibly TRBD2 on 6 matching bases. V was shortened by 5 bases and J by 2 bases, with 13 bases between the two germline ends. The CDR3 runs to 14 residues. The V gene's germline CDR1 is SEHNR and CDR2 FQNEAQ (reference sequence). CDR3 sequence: CASSRSGPTYEQYF. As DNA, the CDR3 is TGTGCCAGCAGCCGTAGCGGCCCCACCTACGAGCAGTACTTC. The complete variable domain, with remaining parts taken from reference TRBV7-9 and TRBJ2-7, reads DTGVSQNPRHKITKRGQNVTFRCDPISEHNRLYWYRQTLGQGPEFLTYFQNEAQLEKSRLLSDRFSAERPKGSFSTLEIQRTEQGDSAMYLCASSRSGPTYEQYFGPGTRLTVT.

Here the CDR3 reads CASTSPHDSWNTEAFF. The CDR3 DNA reads as TGTGCCAGTACCTCCCCACATGACAGCTGGAACACTGAAGCTTTCTTT. The chain has TRBV19 and TRBJ1-1, with a weak D call TRBD1 (5 bases). Trimming took off 7 bases at V and 1 base at J, with 19 bases between the two ends. The CDR3 contains 16 residues. Germline values: CDR1 LNHDA, CDR2 SQIVND (reference sequence).

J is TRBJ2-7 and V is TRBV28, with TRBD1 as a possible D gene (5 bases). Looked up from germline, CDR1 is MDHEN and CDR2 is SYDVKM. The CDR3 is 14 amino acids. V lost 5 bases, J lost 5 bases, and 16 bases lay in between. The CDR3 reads CASSPTLRGDEQYF. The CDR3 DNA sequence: TGTGCCAGCAGTCCGACTCTAAGGGGCGACGAGCAGTACTTC.

CDR3 nucleotide sequence: TGTGCCATCAGTGACGGACAGGGAGGCTCCTACGAGCAGTACTTC. It is translated as CAISDGQGGSYEQYF. The chain has TRBV10-3 and TRBJ2-7, with 8 bases identical to TRBD1. The J segment lost 0 bases and the V segment lost 3 bases, leaving 4 bases of the junction unmatched. The CDR3 extends over 15 amino acids. Germline V gene data show CDR1 as ENHRY and CDR2 as SYGVKD.

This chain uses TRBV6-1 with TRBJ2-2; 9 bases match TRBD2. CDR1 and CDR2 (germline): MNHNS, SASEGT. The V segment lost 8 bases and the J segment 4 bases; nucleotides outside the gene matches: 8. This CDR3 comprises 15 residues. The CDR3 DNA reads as TGTGCCAGCGGAGACCTAGCGGGAACCACCGGGGAGCTGTTTTTT. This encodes CASGDLAGTTGELFF.

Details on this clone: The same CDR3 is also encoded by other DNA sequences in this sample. Here the CDR3 reads CASSITGSYEQYF. Written as DNA, the CDR3 is TGTGCCAGTAGTATCACTGGGTCCTACGAGCAGTACTTC. This chain links TRBV19 with TRBJ2-7; no definite D call. Trimming removed 3 bases at V and 1 base at J, with 7 bases between. Per the germline V gene, CDR1 is LNHDA and CDR2 is SQIVND (reference sequence). The CDR3 loop spans 13 amino acids.

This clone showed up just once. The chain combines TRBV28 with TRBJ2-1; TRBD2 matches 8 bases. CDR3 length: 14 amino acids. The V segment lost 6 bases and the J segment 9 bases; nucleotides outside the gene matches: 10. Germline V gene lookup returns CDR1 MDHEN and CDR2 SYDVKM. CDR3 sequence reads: CASSRAGVLSEQFF. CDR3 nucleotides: TGTGCCAGCAGCCGAGCGGGAGTTCTCAGTGAGCAGTTCTTC. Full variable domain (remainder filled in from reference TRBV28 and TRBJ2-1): DVKVTQSSRYLVKRTGEKVFLECVQDMDHENMFWYRQDPGLGLRLIYFSYDVKMKEKGDIPEGYSVSREKKERFSLILESASTNQTSMYLCASSRAGVLSEQFFGPGTRLTVL.

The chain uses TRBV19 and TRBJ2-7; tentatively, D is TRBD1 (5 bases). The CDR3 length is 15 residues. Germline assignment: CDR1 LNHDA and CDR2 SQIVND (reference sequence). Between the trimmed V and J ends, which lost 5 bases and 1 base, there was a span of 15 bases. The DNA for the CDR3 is TGTGCCAGTAGTCCAGGGCCCCAAGGGTCCTACGAGCAGTACTTC. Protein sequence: CASSPGPQGSYEQYF.

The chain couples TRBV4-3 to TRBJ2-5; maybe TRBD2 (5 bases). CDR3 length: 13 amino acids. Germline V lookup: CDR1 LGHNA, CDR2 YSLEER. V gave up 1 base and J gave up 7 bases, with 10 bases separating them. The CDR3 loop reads CASSQGGEGTQYF. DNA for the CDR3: TGCGCCAGCAGCCAAGGGGGAGAAGGGACCCAGTACTTC.

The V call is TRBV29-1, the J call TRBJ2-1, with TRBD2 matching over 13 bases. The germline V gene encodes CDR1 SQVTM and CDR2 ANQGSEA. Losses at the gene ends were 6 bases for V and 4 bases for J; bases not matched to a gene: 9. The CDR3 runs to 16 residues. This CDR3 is CSVEKTGLAGYNEQFF. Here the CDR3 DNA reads TGCAGCGTGGAAAAAACGGGACTAGCGGGATACAATGAGCAGTTCTTC.

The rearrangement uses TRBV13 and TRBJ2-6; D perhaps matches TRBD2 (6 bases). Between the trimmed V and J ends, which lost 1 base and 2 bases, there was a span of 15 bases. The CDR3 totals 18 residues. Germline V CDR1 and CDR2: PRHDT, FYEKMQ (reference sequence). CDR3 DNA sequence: TGTGCCAGCAGCTTAGACCGGGACTTCTCAGCTGGGGCCAACGTCCTGACTTTC. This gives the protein CASSLDRDFSAGANVLTF. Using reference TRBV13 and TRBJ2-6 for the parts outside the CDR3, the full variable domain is AAGVIQSPRHLIKEKRETATLKCYPIPRHDTVYWYQQGPGQDPQFLISFYEKMQSDKGSIPDRFSAQQFSDYHSELNMSSLELGDSALYFCASSLDRDFSAGANVLTFGAGSRLTVL.

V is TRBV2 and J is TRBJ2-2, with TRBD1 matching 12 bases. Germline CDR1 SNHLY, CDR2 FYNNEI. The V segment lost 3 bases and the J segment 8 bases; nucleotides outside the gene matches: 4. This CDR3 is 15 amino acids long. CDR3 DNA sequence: TGTGCCAGCAGTGAGGGACAGGGGGCTTTGGGGGAGCTGTTTTTT. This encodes CASSEGQGALGELFF.

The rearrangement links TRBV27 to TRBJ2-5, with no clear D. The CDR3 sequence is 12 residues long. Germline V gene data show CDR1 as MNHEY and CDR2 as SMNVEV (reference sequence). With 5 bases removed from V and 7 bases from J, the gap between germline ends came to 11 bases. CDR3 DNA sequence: TGTGCCAGCAGTACTTCTTTGGGGACCCAGTACTTC. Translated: CASSTSLGTQYF.

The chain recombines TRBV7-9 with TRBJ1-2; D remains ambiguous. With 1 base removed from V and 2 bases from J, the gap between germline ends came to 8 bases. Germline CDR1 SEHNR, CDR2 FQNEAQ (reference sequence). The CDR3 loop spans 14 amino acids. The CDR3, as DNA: TGTGCCAGCAGCTTAGGTTCCCAGAACTATGGCTACACCTTC. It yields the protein CASSLGSQNYGYTF.

The CDR3 loop is CSVESGGHLKMNTEAFF. The CDR3 DNA follows: TGCAGCGTTGAGTCAGGAGGACACTTAAAAATGAACACTGAAGCTTTCTTT. The gene calls are TRBV29-1 and TRBJ1-1, with D possibly matching TRBD1 (5 bases). CDR1 is SQVTM and CDR2 is ANQGSEA in the germline V gene. Trimming took off 3 bases at V and 0 bases at J, with 20 bases between the two ends. CDR3 length: 17 residues.

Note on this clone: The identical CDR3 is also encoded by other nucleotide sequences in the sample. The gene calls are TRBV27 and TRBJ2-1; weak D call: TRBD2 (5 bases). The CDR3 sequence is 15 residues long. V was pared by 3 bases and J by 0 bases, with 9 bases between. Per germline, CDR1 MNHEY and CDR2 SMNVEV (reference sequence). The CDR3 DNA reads TGTGCCAGCAGTTTGGACTCAAGCTCCTACAATGAGCAGTTCTTC. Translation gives CASSLDSSSYNEQFF.

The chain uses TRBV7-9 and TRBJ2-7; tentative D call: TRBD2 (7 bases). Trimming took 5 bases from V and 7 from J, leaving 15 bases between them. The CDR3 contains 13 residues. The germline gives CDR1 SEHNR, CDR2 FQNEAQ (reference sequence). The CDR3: CASSGLRGGEQYF. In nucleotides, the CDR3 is TGTGCCAGCAGCGGGTTAAGGGGGGGAGAGCAGTACTTC.

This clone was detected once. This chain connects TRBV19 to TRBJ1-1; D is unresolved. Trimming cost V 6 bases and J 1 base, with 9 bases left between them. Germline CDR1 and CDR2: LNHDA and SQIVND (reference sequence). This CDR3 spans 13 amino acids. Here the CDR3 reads CASRHRENTEAFF. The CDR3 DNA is TGTGCCAGTAGGCACCGGGAGAACACTGAAGCTTTCTTT.

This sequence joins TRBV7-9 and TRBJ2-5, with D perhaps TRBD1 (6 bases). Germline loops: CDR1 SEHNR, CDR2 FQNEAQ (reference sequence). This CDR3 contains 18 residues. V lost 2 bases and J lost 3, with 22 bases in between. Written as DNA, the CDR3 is TGTGCCAGCAGCTTAAAGGATGTGGCAGGGGCCCCCAAAGAGACCCAGTACTTC. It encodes CASSLKDVAGAPKETQYF.

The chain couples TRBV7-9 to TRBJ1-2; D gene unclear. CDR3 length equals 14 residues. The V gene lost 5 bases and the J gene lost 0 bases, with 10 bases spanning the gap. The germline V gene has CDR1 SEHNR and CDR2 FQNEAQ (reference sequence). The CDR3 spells CASSGNGPNYGYTF. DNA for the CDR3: TGTGCCAGCAGCGGAAACGGGCCTAACTATGGCTACACCTTC.

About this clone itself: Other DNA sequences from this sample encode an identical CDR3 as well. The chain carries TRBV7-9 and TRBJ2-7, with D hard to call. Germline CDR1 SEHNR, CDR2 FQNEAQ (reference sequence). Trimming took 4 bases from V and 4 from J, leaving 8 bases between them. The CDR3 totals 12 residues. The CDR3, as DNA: TGTGCCAGCAGCTCGTTGTCGTACGAGCAGTACTTC. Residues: CASSSLSYEQYF.

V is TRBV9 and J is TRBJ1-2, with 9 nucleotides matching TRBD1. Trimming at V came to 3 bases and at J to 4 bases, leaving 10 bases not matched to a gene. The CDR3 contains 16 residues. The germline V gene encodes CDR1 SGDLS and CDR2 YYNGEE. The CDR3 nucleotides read TGTGCCAGCAGCGCCCGACCAGGGACAGGGATCTATGGCTACACCTTC. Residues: CASSARPGTGIYGYTF.

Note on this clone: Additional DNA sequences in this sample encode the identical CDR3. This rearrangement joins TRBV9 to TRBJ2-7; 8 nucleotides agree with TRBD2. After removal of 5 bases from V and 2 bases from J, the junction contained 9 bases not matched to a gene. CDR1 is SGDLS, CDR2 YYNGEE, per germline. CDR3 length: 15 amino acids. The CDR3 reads CASSFSTSGTYEQYF. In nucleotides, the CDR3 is TGTGCCAGCAGTTTCTCCACTAGCGGCACCTACGAGCAGTACTTC. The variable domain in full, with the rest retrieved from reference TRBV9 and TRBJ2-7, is DSGVTQTPKHLITATGQRVTLRCSPRSGDLSVYWYQQSLDQGLQFLIQYYNGEERAKGNILERFSAQQFPDLHSELNLSSLELGDSALYFCASSFSTSGTYEQYFGPGTRLTVT.

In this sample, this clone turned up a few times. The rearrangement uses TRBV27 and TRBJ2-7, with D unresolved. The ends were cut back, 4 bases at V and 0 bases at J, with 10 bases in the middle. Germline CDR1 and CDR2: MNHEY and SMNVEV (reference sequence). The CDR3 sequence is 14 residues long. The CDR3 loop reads CASSSWASSYEQYF. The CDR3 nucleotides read TGTGCCAGCAGTTCTTGGGCTAGCTCCTACGAGCAGTACTTC.

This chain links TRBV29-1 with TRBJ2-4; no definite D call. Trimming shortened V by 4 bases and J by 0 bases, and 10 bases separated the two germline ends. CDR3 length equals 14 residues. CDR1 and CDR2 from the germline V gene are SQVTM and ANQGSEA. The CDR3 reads CSVAGSLAKNIQYF. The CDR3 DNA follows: TGCAGCGTTGCAGGTTCTCTAGCCAAAAACATTCAGTACTTC.

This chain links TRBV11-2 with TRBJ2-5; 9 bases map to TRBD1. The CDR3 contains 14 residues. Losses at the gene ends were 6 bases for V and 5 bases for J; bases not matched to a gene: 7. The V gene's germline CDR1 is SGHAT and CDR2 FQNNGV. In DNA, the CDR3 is TGTGCCAGCAGGGACAGGGGTGCTTTGGAGACCCAGTACTTC. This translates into CASRDRGALETQYF.